This record concerns one T cell receptor beta chain sequence. The data were produced by immunoSEQ multiplex PCR, yet TCRdb's version contains in-frame clones alone and is incomplete. Of more than 140,000 clones in the sample, 70% to 90% were seen once. Germline CDR1 and CDR2: SEHNR and FQNEAQ (reference sequence). V lost 5 bases and J 0 bases, leaving 16 bases between the germline ends. The CDR3 is made up of 16 amino acids. This entry comes from a study of cytomegalovirus exposure and HLA in healthy donors. The TCR sequence derives from a woman aged 18-29 years in good health and CMV-seropositive. The sample comprised PBMCs. The gene calls are TRBV7-9 and TRBJ1-2; D not resolved. CDR3 loop: CASSRTGREANYGYTF. The CDR3, as DNA: TGTGCCAGCAGCCGAACGGGCCGGGAAGCTAACTATGGCTACACCTTC.